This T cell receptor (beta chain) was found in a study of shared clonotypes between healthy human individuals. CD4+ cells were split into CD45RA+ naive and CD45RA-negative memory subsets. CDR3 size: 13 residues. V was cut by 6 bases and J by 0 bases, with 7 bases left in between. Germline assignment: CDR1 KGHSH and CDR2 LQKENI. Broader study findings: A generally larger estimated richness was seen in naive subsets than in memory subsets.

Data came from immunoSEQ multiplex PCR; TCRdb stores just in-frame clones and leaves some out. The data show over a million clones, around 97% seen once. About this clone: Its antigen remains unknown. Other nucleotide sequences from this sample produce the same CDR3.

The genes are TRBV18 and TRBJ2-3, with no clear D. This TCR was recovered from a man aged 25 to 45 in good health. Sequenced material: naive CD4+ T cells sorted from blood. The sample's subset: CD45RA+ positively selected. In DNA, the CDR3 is TGTGCCAGCTCCAGAACTAGCACAGATACGCAGTATTTT. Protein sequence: CASSRTSTDTQYF.